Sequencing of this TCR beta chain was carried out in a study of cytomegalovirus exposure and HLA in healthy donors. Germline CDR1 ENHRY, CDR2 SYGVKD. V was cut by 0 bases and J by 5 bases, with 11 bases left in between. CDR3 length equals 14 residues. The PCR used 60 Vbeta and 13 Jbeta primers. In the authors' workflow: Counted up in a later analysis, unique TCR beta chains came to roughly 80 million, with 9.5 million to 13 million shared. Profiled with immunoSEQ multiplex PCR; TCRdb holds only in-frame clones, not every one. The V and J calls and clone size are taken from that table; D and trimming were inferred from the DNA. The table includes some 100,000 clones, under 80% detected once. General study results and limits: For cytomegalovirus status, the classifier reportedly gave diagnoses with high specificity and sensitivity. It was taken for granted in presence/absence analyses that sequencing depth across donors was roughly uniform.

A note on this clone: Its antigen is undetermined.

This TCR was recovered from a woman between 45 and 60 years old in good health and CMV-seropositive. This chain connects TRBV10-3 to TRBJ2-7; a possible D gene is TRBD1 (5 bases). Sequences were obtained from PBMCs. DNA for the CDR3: TGTGCCATCAGTGAGTCGGCAGGGTCGGACGAGCAGTACTTC. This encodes CAISESAGSDEQYF.